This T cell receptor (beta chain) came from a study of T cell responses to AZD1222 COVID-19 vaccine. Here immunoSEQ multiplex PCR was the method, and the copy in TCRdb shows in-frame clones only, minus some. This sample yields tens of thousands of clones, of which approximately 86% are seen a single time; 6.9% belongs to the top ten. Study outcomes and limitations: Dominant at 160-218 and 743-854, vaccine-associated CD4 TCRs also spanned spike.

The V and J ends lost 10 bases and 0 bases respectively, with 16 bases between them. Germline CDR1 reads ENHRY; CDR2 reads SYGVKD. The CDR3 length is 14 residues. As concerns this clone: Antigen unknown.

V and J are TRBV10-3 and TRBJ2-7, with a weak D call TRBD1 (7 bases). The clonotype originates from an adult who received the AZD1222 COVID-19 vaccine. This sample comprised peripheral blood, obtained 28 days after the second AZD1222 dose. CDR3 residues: CATVQGTPSYEQYF. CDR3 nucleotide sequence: TGTGCCACGGTACAGGGGACTCCCTCCTACGAGCAGTACTTC.